This TCR beta chain was recovered during a study of T cell responses to AZD1222 COVID-19 vaccine. Findings and limits, study-wide: The span of vaccine-associated CD4 TCRs extended across spike, with dominance at 160-218 and 743-854. Only 5 to 7 individuals given AZD1222 were seropositive at baseline. Clonal diversity may have been underestimated in mostly white British donors. Following two doses of AZD1222, Spike-specific TCR breadth and depth rose.

Clones were read by immunoSEQ multiplex PCR, and TCRdb kept only the in-frame ones, dropping some. The table records around 160,000 clones, around nine tenths of them present only once. This clone has just a few counts. Its specificity is not known. With 5 bases removed from V and 7 bases from J, the gap between germline ends came to 8 bases. CDR1 is SGHVS and CDR2 is FQNEAQ in the germline V gene. CDR3 length: 12 amino acids. The sample was peripheral blood, taken on day 0 of AZD1222 vaccination. The chain couples TRBV7-8 to TRBJ2-2, with D unresolved. The receptor was isolated from an adult in good health. The CDR3 DNA reads TGTGCCAGCAGCCCCCCTTACGGGGAGCTGTTTTTT. Protein product: CASSPPYGELFF.